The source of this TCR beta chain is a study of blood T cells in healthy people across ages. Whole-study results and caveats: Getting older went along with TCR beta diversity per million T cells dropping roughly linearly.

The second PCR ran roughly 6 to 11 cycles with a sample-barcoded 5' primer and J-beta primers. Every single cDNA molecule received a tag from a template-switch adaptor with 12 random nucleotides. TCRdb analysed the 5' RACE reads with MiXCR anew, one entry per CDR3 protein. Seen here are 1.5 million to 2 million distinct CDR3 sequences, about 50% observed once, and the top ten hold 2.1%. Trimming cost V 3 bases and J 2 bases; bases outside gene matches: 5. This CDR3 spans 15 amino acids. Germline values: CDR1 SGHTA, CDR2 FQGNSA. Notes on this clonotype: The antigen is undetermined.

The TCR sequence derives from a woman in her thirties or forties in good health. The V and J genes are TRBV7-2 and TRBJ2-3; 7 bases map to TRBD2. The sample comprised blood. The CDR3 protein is CASSFPGLHTDTQYF. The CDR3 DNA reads TGTGCCAGCAGCTTTCCGGGACTACACACAGATACGCAGTATTTT.